These 5 T cell receptor beta chains were sequenced from one sample in a study of patients and donors after allogeneic stem cell transplantation. Each CDR3 protein gets one entry after TCRdb re-called the RT-PCR reads with MiXCR. The table lists over 130,000 distinct CDR3 sequences, about two fifths of them singletons. The material sequenced was blood, either unsorted or a sorted T cell fraction (not recorded which). These receptors originate from a human donor who was either an allogeneic HSCT recipient or a stem cell or donor lymphocyte infusion donor (not recorded which). It is not recorded whose cells these are; they may come from a transplant donor.

This clonotype was observed a handful of times. This chain uses TRBV7-2 with TRBJ1-2; unclear D gene. The CDR3 extends over 15 amino acids. Trimming left V 5 bases short and J 0 bases short, with 13 bases between. The germline V gene has CDR1 SGHTA and CDR2 FQGNSA. This chain's CDR3 is CASSEVRAANYGYTF. CDR3 DNA sequence: TGTGCCAGCAGCGAAGTCCGGGCGGCTAACTATGGCTACACCTTC.

The V and J genes are TRBV9 and TRBJ2-3; D not resolved. Trimming shortened V by 0 bases and J by 0 bases, and 8 bases separated the two germline ends. Germline V gene sequence: CDR1 SGDLS, CDR2 YYNGEE. The CDR3 length is 15 residues. The CDR3 nucleotides read TGTGCCAGCAGCGTAGGTGGCCGTAGCACAGATACGCAGTATTTT. It yields the protein CASSVGGRSTDTQYF.

The chain is built from TRBV12-3 or TRBV12-4 and TRBJ1-5; D not resolved. V lost 3 bases and J lost 7, with 7 bases in between. The CDR3 sequence is 12 residues long. CDR3 nucleotides: TGTGCCAGCAGTTTTTCGACGCAGCCCCAGCATTTT. As protein: CASSFSTQPQHF.

This clonotype was seen a handful of times. V is TRBV7-9 and J is TRBJ1-2; no clear D gene. Trimming left V 5 bases short and J 2 bases short, with 15 bases between. Germline loops: CDR1 SEHNR, CDR2 FQNEAQ (reference sequence). The CDR3 runs to 15 residues. The CDR3 bases are TGTGCCAGCAGCCGTGACCGCCCGAAGAACTATGGCTACACCTTC. As protein: CASSRDRPKNYGYTF.

This clonotype was seen only a few times. The chain combines TRBV11-2 with TRBJ1-1; no definite D call. The CDR3 totals 15 residues. The germline V gene encodes CDR1 SGHAT and CDR2 FQNNGV. With 3 bases removed from V and 0 bases from J, the gap between germline ends came to 11 bases. The CDR3 nucleotides read TGTGCCAGCAGCTTCCCGACGGAACTGAACACTGAAGCTTTCTTT. Translated: CASSFPTELNTEAFF.